This T cell receptor beta chain was identified in a study of T cell responses to AZD1222 COVID-19 vaccine. Measured with immunoSEQ multiplex PCR; TCRdb has only the in-frame clones, and not every one. The repertoire holds about 180,000 clones, with 90% to 95% as singletons. On this clone itself: Its antigen is currently unknown.

From germline, CDR1 is MGHDK and CDR2 SYGVNS. CDR3 length equals 14 residues. Between the trimmed V and J ends, which lost 2 bases and 8 bases, there was a span of 12 bases. Points from the study as a whole: Spike was spanned by vaccine-associated CD4 TCRs, which were dominant at 160-218 and 743-854. Two AZD1222 doses significantly raised spike-specific TCR breadth and depth over controls. The sample set comprised mostly white British donors with more females, and clonal diversity was possibly underestimated.

V and J are TRBV25-1 and TRBJ1-4, with unresolved D. This sample comprised peripheral blood, obtained 28 days after the second AZD1222 dose. The receptor's source is an adult who received the AZD1222 COVID-19 vaccine. This CDR3 is CASSEVGVGEKLFF. The CDR3 DNA is TGTGCCAGCAGTGAAGTCGGGGTGGGAGAAAAACTGTTTTTT.